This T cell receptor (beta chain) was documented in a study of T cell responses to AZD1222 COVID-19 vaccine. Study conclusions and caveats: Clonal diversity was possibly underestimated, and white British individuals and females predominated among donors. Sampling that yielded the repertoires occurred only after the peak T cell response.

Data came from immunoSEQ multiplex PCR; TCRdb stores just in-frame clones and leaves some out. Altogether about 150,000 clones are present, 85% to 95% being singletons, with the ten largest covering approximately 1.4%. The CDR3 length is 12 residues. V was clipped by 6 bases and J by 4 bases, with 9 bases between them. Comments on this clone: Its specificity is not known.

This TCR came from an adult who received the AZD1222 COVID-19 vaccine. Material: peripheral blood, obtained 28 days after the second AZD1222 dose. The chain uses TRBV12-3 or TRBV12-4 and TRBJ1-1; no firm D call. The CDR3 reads CASREGGTEAFF. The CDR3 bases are TGTGCCAGCAGGGAGGGTGGCACTGAAGCTTTCTTT.